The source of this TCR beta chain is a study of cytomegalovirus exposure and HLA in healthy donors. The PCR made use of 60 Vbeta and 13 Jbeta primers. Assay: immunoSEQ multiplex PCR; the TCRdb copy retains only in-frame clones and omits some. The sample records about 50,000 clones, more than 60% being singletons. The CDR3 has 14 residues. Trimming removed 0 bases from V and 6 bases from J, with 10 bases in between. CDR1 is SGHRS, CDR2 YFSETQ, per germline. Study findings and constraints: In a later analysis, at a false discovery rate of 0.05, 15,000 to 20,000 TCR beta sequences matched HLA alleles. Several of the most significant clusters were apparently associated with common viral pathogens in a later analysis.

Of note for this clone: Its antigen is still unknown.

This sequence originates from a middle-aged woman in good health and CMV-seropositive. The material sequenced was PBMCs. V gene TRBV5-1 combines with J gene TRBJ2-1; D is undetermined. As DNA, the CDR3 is TGCGCCAGCAGCTTGGGGCCTCTTGGCAATGAGCAGTTCTTC. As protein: CASSLGPLGNEQFF.